This T cell receptor (beta chain) was sequenced in a study of OX40 agonist ivuxolimab in advanced cancers. The CDR3 spans 14 residues. Trimming removed 1 base from V and 6 bases from J, with 12 bases in between. The germline V gene encodes CDR1 SGHDN and CDR2 FVKESK. Profiling relied on immunoSEQ multiplex PCR, and the TCRdb table lists in-frame clones only, not all of them. The table records about 64,000 clones, about 86% of them present only once. Study findings and constraints: The specificity for antigen of the expanded peripheral T cells was not determined.

Regarding this clone: Its antigen remains unknown.

The clonotype was recovered from an adult with an advanced solid tumor such as melanoma, head and neck, liver or kidney cancer. The sequencing used CD4+ or CD8+ T cells sorted from blood, collected in a trial of the OX40 agonist ivuxolimab. The V call is TRBV14, the J call TRBJ1-1; no clear D gene. The CDR3 region is CASSQAPLLAEAFF. CDR3 DNA: TGTGCCAGCAGCCAAGCCCCACTGCTTGCTGAAGCTTTCTTT.